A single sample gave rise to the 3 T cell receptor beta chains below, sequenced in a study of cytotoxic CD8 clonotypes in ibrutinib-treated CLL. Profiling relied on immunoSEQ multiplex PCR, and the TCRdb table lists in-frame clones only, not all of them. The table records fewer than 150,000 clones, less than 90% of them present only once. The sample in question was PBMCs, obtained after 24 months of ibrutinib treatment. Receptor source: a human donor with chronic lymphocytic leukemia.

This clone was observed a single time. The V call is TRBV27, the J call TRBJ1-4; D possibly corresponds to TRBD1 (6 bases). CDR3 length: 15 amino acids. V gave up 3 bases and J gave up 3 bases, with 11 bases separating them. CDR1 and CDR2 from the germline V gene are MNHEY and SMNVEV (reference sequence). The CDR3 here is CASSLGAEPNEKLFF. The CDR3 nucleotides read TGTGCCAGCAGTTTGGGGGCAGAACCTAATGAAAAACTGTTTTTT.

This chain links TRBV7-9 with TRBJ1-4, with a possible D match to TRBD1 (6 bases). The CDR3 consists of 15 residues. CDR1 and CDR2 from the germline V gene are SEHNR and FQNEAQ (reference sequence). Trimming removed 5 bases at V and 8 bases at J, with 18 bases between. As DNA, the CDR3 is TGTGCCAGCAGCCCCAGGACAGCCCTATTAGAAAAACTGTTTTTT. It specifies CASSPRTALLEKLFF.

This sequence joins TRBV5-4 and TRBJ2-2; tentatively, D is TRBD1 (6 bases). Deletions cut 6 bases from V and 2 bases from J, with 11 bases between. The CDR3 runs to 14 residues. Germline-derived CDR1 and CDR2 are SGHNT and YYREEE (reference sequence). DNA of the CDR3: TGTGCCAGCACCCCAGGGGCTAACACCGGGGAGCTGTTTTTT. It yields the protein CASTPGANTGELFF.